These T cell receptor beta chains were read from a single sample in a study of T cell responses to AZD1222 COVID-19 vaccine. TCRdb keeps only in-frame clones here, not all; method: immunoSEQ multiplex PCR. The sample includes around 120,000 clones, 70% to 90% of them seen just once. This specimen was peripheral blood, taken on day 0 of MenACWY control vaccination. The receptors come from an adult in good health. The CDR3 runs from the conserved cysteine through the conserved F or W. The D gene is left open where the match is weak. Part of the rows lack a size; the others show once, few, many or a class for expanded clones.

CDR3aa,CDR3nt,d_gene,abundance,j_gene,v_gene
CASSEWASGDQETQYF,TGCGCCAGCAGTGAGTGGGCTAGCGGGGATCAAGAGACCCAGTACTTC,TRBD2,NA,TRBJ2-5,TRBV10-2
CASSPWTGPPYEQYF,TGTGCCAGCTCCCCCTGGACAGGGCCTCCCTACGAGCAGTACTTC,TRBD1,NA,TRBJ2-7,TRBV18
CASSSGTGGTKNIQYF,TGTGCCAGCAGCTCGGGGACGGGGGGGACCAAAAACATTCAGTACTTC,TRBD2,NA,TRBJ2-4,TRBV7-2
CASSQMGTDTQYF,TGTGCCAGCAGCCAAATGGGGACAGATACGCAGTATTTT,NA,once,TRBJ2-3,TRBV3-1/TRBV3-2
CASSSGHRQYF,TGTGCCAGCAGCTCCGGACATCGGCAGTACTTC,NA,NA,TRBJ2-7,TRBV7-9
CASSSAGGEQYF,TGTGCCAGCAGCTCCGCAGGAGGGGAGCAGTACTTC,NA,NA,TRBJ2-7,TRBV7-3
CASKRTGDGNSPLHF,TGTGCCAGCAAGAGGACAGGGGATGGGAATTCACCCCTCCACTTT,TRBD1,NA,TRBJ1-6,TRBV6-5
CASSVETGFQETQYF,TGTGCCAGCAGCGTAGAGACAGGGTTCCAAGAGACCCAGTACTTC,TRBD1,once,TRBJ2-5,TRBV9
CATGGGSATNEKLFF,TGTGCCACCGGGGGCGGCTCTGCAACTAATGAAAAACTGTTTTTT,NA,NA,TRBJ1-4,TRBV10-3
CASSSRGAGNTIYF,TGTGCCAGCAGCTCCAGGGGGGCTGGAAACACCATATATTTT,TRBD1,NA,TRBJ1-3,TRBV5-6
CASSLRGKLTYNEQFF,TGTGCCAGCAGCTTACGGGGGAAATTAACCTACAATGAGCAGTTCTTC,NA,once,TRBJ2-1,TRBV7-2
CASSPPYEQYF,TGCGCCAGCAGCCCCCCCTACGAGCAGTACTTC,NA,once,TRBJ2-7,TRBV5-1
CASSPVGQGYETQYF,TGTGCCAGCAGTCCAGTGGGACAGGGATACGAGACCCAGTACTTC,TRBD1,once,TRBJ2-5,TRBV27
CASSYSNSGANVLTF,TGTGCCAGCAGTTATTCTAACTCTGGGGCCAACGTCCTGACTTTC,NA,NA,TRBJ2-6,TRBV6-2/TRBV6-3
CASSEVGGDYGYTF,TGTGCCAGCAGTGAAGTTGGGGGAGACTATGGCTACACCTTC,NA,few,TRBJ1-2,TRBV6-1
CASSLADDSPLHF,TGTGCCAGCAGCCTTGCTGACGATTCACCCCTCCACTTT,NA,NA,TRBJ1-6,TRBV5-5
CASSLNRRGAQETQYF,TGTGCCAGCAGCTTAAATCGGCGGGGGGCTCAAGAGACCCAGTACTTC,TRBD2,NA,TRBJ2-5,TRBV7-9
CASSYDRVWRNYGYTF,TGTGCCAGCAGTTACGACAGGGTTTGGAGGAACTATGGCTACACCTTC,TRBD1,NA,TRBJ1-2,TRBV6-5
CASSLTGDTEAFF,TGTGCCAGCAGTTTAACCGGGGACACTGAAGCTTTCTTT,NA,NA,TRBJ1-1,TRBV27
CASSHGRYSGTANPF,TGTGCCAGCAGCCATGGTAGGTATTCCGGGACAGCTAATCCTTTC,NA,NA,TRBJ2-7,TRBV21-1
CASSLGRANYGYTF,TGTGCCAGCAGCTTAGGCAGGGCTAACTATGGCTACACCTTC,NA,NA,TRBJ1-2,TRBV7-9
CASTEGSSTDTQYF,TGTGCCAGCACGGAGGGGTCCAGCACAGATACGCAGTATTTT,NA,NA,TRBJ2-3,TRBV2
CASSFYLAGEVTDTQYF,TGTGCCAGCAGCTTCTATTTAGCGGGAGAGGTCACAGATACGCAGTATTTT,TRBD2,NA,TRBJ2-3,TRBV11-2
CATSDSAGGTQETQYF,TGTGCCACCAGTGACTCTGCGGGGGGGACCCAAGAGACCCAGTACTTC,TRBD2,NA,TRBJ2-5,TRBV24-1
CASSYSTAGMNYGYTF,TGTGCCAGCAGTTACTCCACGGCAGGGATGAACTATGGCTACACCTTC,NA,NA,TRBJ1-2,TRBV6-2/TRBV6-3
CASSSGAFYSNQPQHF,TGTGCCAGCAGCTCAGGGGCATTTTATAGCAATCAGCCCCAGCATTTT,NA,NA,TRBJ1-5,TRBV5-6
CASTDPGLAGGRSYNEQFF,TGTGCCAGCACCGATCCGGGACTAGCGGGGGGCAGGTCCTACAATGAGCAGTTCTTC,TRBD2,NA,TRBJ2-1,TRBV2
CASSFSTGYNEQFF,TGTGCCAGCAGTTTCTCGACGGGTTACAATGAGCAGTTCTTC,NA,NA,TRBJ2-1,TRBV7-9
CASSPRAAWGYGYTF,TGTGCCAGCTCACCACGGGCCGCATGGGGTTATGGCTACACCTTC,NA,NA,TRBJ1-2,TRBV18
CASSIEAGPQHF,TGTGCCAGTAGTATCGAGGCAGGCCCGCAGCATTTT,NA,NA,TRBJ1-5,TRBV19
CASSPTSGEGYGYTF,TGTGCCAGCTCACCGACCTCAGGGGAAGGGTATGGCTACACCTTC,NA,NA,TRBJ1-2,TRBV18
CASSLASSNQPQHF,TGTGCCAGCAGCTTAGCATCCAGCAATCAGCCCCAGCATTTT,NA,NA,TRBJ1-5,TRBV7-8
CASSPAIYTGELFF,TGTGCCAGCAGCCCGGCGATTTACACCGGGGAGCTGTTTTTT,NA,few,TRBJ2-2,TRBV5-5
CASSLGGSGTVTGELFF,TGCGCCAGCAGCTTGGGAGGATCAGGGACGGTCACCGGGGAGCTGTTTTTT,NA,once,TRBJ2-2,TRBV5-1
CASSQSSGVYGYTF,TGCGCCAGCAGCCAATCCTCAGGGGTCTATGGCTACACCTTC,NA,NA,TRBJ1-2,TRBV4-3
CASSRDSYNEQFF,TGTGCCAGCAGCAGGGACAGTTACAATGAGCAGTTCTTC,TRBD1,NA,TRBJ2-1,TRBV11-2
CASSPTREAGELFF,TGTGCCAGCTCACCAACGAGGGAGGCCGGGGAGCTGTTTTTT,NA,NA,TRBJ2-2,TRBV18
CASSKRTEKLFF,TGTGCCAGTAGTAAGCGTACCGAAAAACTGTTTTTT,NA,once,TRBJ1-4,TRBV19
CASNSGQGNSGANVLTF,TGTGCCAGTAACTCCGGACAGGGGAACTCTGGGGCCAACGTCCTGACTTTC,TRBD1,few,TRBJ2-6,TRBV19
CASTPAGRAYNEQFF,TGTGCCAGCACCCCCGCTGGGCGTGCCTACAATGAGCAGTTCTTC,NA,NA,TRBJ2-1,TRBV6-2/TRBV6-3
CASNRQGPPNEQFF,TGTGCCAGCAACCGACAGGGTCCCCCCAATGAGCAGTTCTTC,TRBD1,NA,TRBJ2-1,TRBV6-5
CASTTFGGGVRGNQPQHF,TGTGCCAGCACCACATTCGGGGGCGGTGTTAGAGGCAATCAGCCCCAGCATTTT,NA,NA,TRBJ1-5,TRBV27
CATSDQGPGELFF,TGTGCCACCAGTGACCAGGGTCCCGGGGAGCTGTTTTTT,NA,NA,TRBJ2-2,TRBV24-1
CASSQDSNTEAFF,TGCGCCAGCAGCCAGGACAGCAACACTGAAGCTTTCTTT,NA,NA,TRBJ1-1,TRBV4-1
CASSLTGGSGELFF,TGTGCCAGCAGCTTGACAGGGGGCTCCGGGGAGCTGTTTTTT,TRBD1,NA,TRBJ2-2,TRBV5-5
CATSEGRVRNQPQHF,TGTGCCACCAGTGAGGGCAGGGTCCGCAATCAGCCCCAGCATTTT,NA,NA,TRBJ1-5,TRBV24-1
CASTGQGGSPLHF,TGTGCCAGCACTGGACAGGGTGGCTCACCCCTCCACTTT,TRBD1,NA,TRBJ1-6,TRBV6-5
CASSQETATNEKLFF,TGCGCCAGCAGCCAAGAGACAGCAACTAATGAAAAACTGTTTTTT,NA,NA,TRBJ1-4,TRBV4-3
CASSLVSQGVYEQYF,TGTGCCAGCAGCTTGGTGTCCCAGGGCGTGTACGAGCAGTACTTC,NA,NA,TRBJ2-7,TRBV5-5